This note documents a single T cell receptor (beta chain) sequence. The target antigen is unknown. CDR1 is MDHEN, CDR2 SYDVKM, per germline. CDR3 length: 16 amino acids. V lost 4 bases, J lost 1 base, and 9 bases stayed unmatched. These data originate in a study of OX40 agonist ivuxolimab in advanced cancers. Overall study results and limits: CD4+ and CD8+ T cells in blood underwent clonal expansion by week 6 at 0.1 to 3.0 mg/kg.

Sequencing used immunoSEQ multiplex PCR; TCRdb keeps in-frame clones, though not all of them. The table shows 40,000 to 55,000 clones, with 88% occurring only once. The source is an adult with an advanced solid tumor such as melanoma, head and neck, liver or kidney cancer. Sequencing used CD4+ or CD8+ T cells sorted from blood, obtained in a trial of the OX40 agonist ivuxolimab. The chain employs TRBV28 and TRBJ2-5; TRBD2 matches at 7 bases. The CDR3 here is CASSWGGEGLQETQYF. The CDR3 DNA follows: TGTGCCAGCAGTTGGGGGGGAGAGGGCCTCCAAGAGACCCAGTACTTC.